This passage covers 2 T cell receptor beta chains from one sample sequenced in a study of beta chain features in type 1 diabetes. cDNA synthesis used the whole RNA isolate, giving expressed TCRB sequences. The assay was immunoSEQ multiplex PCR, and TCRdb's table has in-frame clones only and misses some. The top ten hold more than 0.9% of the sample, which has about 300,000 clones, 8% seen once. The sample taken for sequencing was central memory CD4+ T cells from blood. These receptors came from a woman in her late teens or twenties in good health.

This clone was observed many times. The CDR3 spells CASSEERGRKDGYTF. Here the CDR3 DNA reads TGCGCCAGCAGTGAGGAGAGGGGGAGAAAGGATGGCTACACCTTC. The J gene is TRBJ1-2, the V gene TRBV10-2, with D tentatively TRBD1 (6 bases). The V and J ends lost 2 bases and 6 bases respectively, with 16 bases between them. The CDR3 is 15 residues long. Germline V gene sequence: CDR1 WSHSY, CDR2 SAAADI.

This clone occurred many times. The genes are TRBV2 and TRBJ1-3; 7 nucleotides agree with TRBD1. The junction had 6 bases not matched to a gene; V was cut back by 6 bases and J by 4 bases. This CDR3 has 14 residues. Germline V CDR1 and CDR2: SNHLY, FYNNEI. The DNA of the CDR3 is TGTGCCAGCAGCGACAGGGCCGAAGGAAACACCATATATTTT. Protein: CASSDRAEGNTIYF.